These 26 T cell receptor beta chains came from one sample sequenced in a study of control samples from healthy donors and cancer patients. Clones were read by immunoSEQ multiplex PCR, and TCRdb kept only the in-frame ones, dropping some. The sample lists some 89,000 clones; more than 75% were seen once. The sample consisted of blood. The receptor set was obtained from a woman aged 35 to 49 in good health.

V is TRBV7-3 and J is TRBJ2-3, with 7 positions matching TRBD1. The ends lost 5 bases at V and 4 bases at J; junction bases unmatched: 6. The germline V gene encodes CDR1 SGHTA and CDR2 FQGTGA. The CDR3 sequence is 14 residues long. In DNA form, the CDR3 reads TGTGCCAGCAGCGGGCGAGGGGGCTCAGATACGCAGTATTTT. This encodes CASSGRGGSDTQYF.

This clone was detected once. The chain employs TRBV7-2 and TRBJ2-3; 16 bases fit TRBD2. The CDR3 loop spans 18 amino acids. Germline CDR1 reads SGHTA; CDR2 reads FQGNSA. Trimming cost V 8 bases and J 6 bases; bases outside gene matches: 14. The CDR3 reads CASSTRGLAGGRTDTQYF. CDR3 nucleotides: TGTGCCAGCTCCACACGGGGACTAGCGGGGGGGCGAACGGATACGCAGTATTTT.

The chain recombines TRBV15 with TRBJ2-5, with 10 bases that match TRBD1. Germline CDR1 is LNHNV and CDR2 is YYDKDF (reference sequence). Trimming cost V 2 bases and J 3 bases; bases outside gene matches: 6. This CDR3 has 16 residues. CDR3 in DNA: TGTGCCACCAGCAGAAGCGGCGGGACAGGGGAAGAGACCCAGTACTTC. Amino acids: CATSRSGGTGEETQYF.

This chain joins TRBV25-1 and TRBJ2-1; no clear D. This CDR3 comprises 14 residues. Germline V gene data show CDR1 as MGHDK and CDR2 as SYGVNS. V gave up 5 bases and J gave up 2 bases, with 10 bases separating them. CDR3 sequence: CASSPPGPYNEQFF. As DNA, the CDR3 is TGTGCCAGCAGTCCCCCCGGCCCCTACAATGAGCAGTTCTTC.

The V and J genes are TRBV4-3 and TRBJ2-3; TRBD2 matches at 8 bases. The CDR3 is made up of 16 amino acids. V shed 3 bases and J 6 bases; nucleotides not matched to a gene: 11. CDR1 and CDR2 from the germline V gene are LGHNA and YSLEER. In DNA, the CDR3 is TGCGCCAGCAGCCAGGCAGCGGGGGATCGTTTTGATACGCAGTATTTT. Amino acid sequence: CASSQAAGDRFDTQYF.

The rearrangement joins TRBV14 to TRBJ2-2; no reliable D call. The CDR3 covers 13 residues. CDR1 SGHDN and CDR2 FVKESK come from the germline V gene. V lost 1 base, J lost 3 bases, and 3 bases lay in between. The CDR3 nucleotides are TGTGCCAGCAGCCAAGTGGACACCGGGGAGCTGTTTTTT. This encodes CASSQVDTGELFF.

The rearrangement uses TRBV24-1 and TRBJ2-2; 7 bases align to TRBD1. V shed 7 bases and J 0 bases; nucleotides not matched to a gene: 1. The CDR3 runs 14 residues. The V gene's germline CDR1 is KGHDR and CDR2 SFDVKD. The CDR3 protein is CATSGTANTGELFF. The CDR3 DNA reads TGTGCCACCAGCGGGACAGCGAACACCGGGGAGCTGTTTTTT.

V and J are TRBV24-1 and TRBJ2-3, with TRBD1 matching over 7 bases. The CDR3 length is 17 residues. Germline CDR1 reads KGHDR; CDR2 reads SFDVKD. Trimming cost V 7 bases and J 1 base; bases outside gene matches: 13. The CDR3 protein is CATRFPGQPSGTDTQYF. The CDR3 DNA reads TGTGCCACCAGGTTCCCGGGACAGCCCTCCGGCACAGATACGCAGTATTTT.

CDR3 nucleotides: TGCAGCGTATCCACAGGGGTCAATGAGCAGTTCTTC. This translates into CSVSTGVNEQFF. The rearrangement links TRBV29-1 to TRBJ2-1; the match to TRBD1 covers 7 bases. The ends lost 6 bases at V and 6 bases at J; junction bases unmatched: 5. The CDR3 sequence is 12 residues long. Germline V gene data show CDR1 as SQVTM and CDR2 as ANQGSEA.

The chain links TRBV19 to TRBJ1-2; a possible D gene is TRBD1 (5 bases). Looked up from germline, CDR1 is LNHDA and CDR2 is SQIVND (reference sequence). V was shortened by 5 bases and J by 8 bases, with 12 bases between the two germline ends. The CDR3 loop spans 12 amino acids. The CDR3 reads CASSQGGEGYTF. The DNA of the CDR3 is TGTGCCAGTAGTCAGGGAGGAGAAGGCTACACCTTC. Complete variable domain (other parts from reference TRBV19 and TRBJ1-2): DGGITQSPKYLFRKEGQNVTLSCEQNLNHDAMYWYRQDPGQGLRLIYYSQIVNDFQKGDIAEGYSVSREKKESFPLTVTSAQKNPTAFYLCASSQGGEGYTFGSGTRLTVV.

The chain is built from TRBV12-5 and TRBJ2-7, with TRBD2 matching 11 bases. The germline CDR1 and CDR2 sequences are LGHNT and FRNRAP. CDR3 length: 15 residues. The trim removed 5 bases at V and 1 base at J, leaving 4 bases unmatched. The CDR3 DNA is TGTGCTAGTGGTCGAGGGACTAGCGGATCCTACGAGCAGTACTTC. It codes for CASGRGTSGSYEQYF. The variable domain in full, completed from reference TRBV12-5 and TRBJ2-7, reads DARVTQTPRHKVTEMGQEVTMRCQPILGHNTVFWYRQTMMQGLELLAYFRNRAPLDDSGMPKDRFSAEMPDATLATLKIQPSEPRDSAVYFCASGRGTSGSYEQYFGPGTRLTVT.

The chain links TRBV25-1 to TRBJ2-5; the D gene is possibly TRBD1 (5 bases). V was clipped by 1 base and J by 3 bases, with 9 bases between them. The CDR3 contains 14 residues. Germline V gene lookup returns CDR1 MGHDK and CDR2 SYGVNS. The CDR3 loop reads CASSESGHEETQYF. CDR3 bases: TGTGCCAGCAGTGAATCTGGACACGAAGAGACCCAGTACTTC.

The chain uses TRBV2 and TRBJ2-1; D is uncertain. The CDR3 totals 13 residues. V was clipped by 2 bases and J by 9 bases, with 11 bases between them. Germline V gene sequence: CDR1 SNHLY, CDR2 FYNNEI. The CDR3 reads CASSELQTTEQFF. DNA of the CDR3: TGTGCCAGCAGTGAACTGCAAACAACTGAGCAGTTCTTC.

V and J are TRBV11-3 and TRBJ1-2; D call uncertain. V lost 1 base to trimming and J lost 4 bases, with 7 bases between them. The germline V gene has CDR1 SGHNT and CDR2 YENEEA. This CDR3 contains 13 residues. Here the CDR3 reads CASSLGPSYGYTF. The CDR3 region has the DNA TGTGCCAGCAGCTTAGGGCCGTCCTATGGCTACACCTTC.

This chain uses TRBV5-4 with TRBJ1-4; TRBD1 is a possible D gene (6 bases). Between the trimmed V and J ends, which lost 0 bases and 5 bases, there was a span of 11 bases. Germline-derived CDR1 and CDR2 are SGHNT and YYREEE (reference sequence). CDR3 length: 15 residues. The DNA of the CDR3 is TGTGCCAGCAGCTTGGAACAGGGAGTAAATGAAAAACTGTTTTTT. The encoded protein is CASSLEQGVNEKLFF.

The V gene is TRBV9, the J gene TRBJ2-5; unclear D gene. The V end was cut by 5 bases, the J end by 4 bases, with 15 bases between. Germline V lookup: CDR1 SGDLS, CDR2 YYNGEE. This CDR3 spans 14 amino acids. DNA for the CDR3: TGTGCCAGCAGTGCGACGGATTGGGTAGAGACCCAGTACTTC. Amino acids: CASSATDWVETQYF. Looking up the rest from reference TRBV9 and TRBJ2-5 gives the full variable domain: DSGVTQTPKHLITATGQRVTLRCSPRSGDLSVYWYQQSLDQGLQFLIQYYNGEERAKGNILERFSAQQFPDLHSELNLSSLELGDSALYFCASSATDWVETQYFGPGTRLLVL.

The gene calls are TRBV5-3 and TRBJ1-3; possible D gene TRBD1, 5 bases. TRBV5-3 belongs to the ORF category, with a function that is uncertain. The CDR3 length is 17 residues. The V and J ends lost 4 bases and 0 bases respectively, with 17 bases between them. The CDR3, as DNA: TGTGCCAGAAGCCCCCCAGCGTACAGGTACTCTGGAAACACCATATATTTT. It translates to CARSPPAYRYSGNTIYF.

The chain has TRBV27 and TRBJ2-1, with TRBD1 as a possible D gene (6 bases). The ends were cut back, 5 bases at V and 0 bases at J, with 14 bases in the middle. The CDR3 contains 16 residues. Germline V gene data show CDR1 as MNHEY and CDR2 as SMNVEV (reference sequence). The CDR3 region is CASSAADSRSYNEQFF. The CDR3 DNA follows: TGTGCCAGCAGTGCTGCGGACAGTCGCTCCTACAATGAGCAGTTCTTC.

V and J are TRBV4-3 and TRBJ1-2; 9 nucleotides align to TRBD1. V lost 3 bases to trimming and J lost 8 bases; unmatched junction nucleotides: 13. Germline V gene data show CDR1 as LGHNA and CDR2 as YSLEER. This CDR3 is built from 16 residues. The CDR3 region is CASSQYGTGGRGGYTF. The CDR3 DNA reads TGCGCCAGCAGCCAGTACGGAACAGGGGGCCGAGGAGGCTACACCTTC.

This clone was counted once. The chain couples TRBV21-1 to TRBJ2-1; TRBD1 is taken as the D call from the table, unchecked against the DNA. TRBV21-1 is annotated as a pseudogene. This CDR3 spans 18 amino acids. The CDR3 sequence: CASSNPTRSVSSYNEQFF. The DNA for the CDR3 is TGTGCCAGCAGCAACCCGACCAGGTCGGTAAGCTCCTACAATGAGCAGTTCTTC.

This chain uses TRBV30 with TRBJ1-1, with D possibly matching TRBD1 (5 bases). The germline V gene has CDR1 GTSNPN and CDR2 SVGIG (reference sequence). V was shortened by 1 base and J by 1 base, with 7 bases between the two germline ends. The CDR3 runs 13 residues. The CDR3 here is CAWSEQANTEAFF. The CDR3 DNA follows: TGTGCCTGGAGTGAACAGGCGAACACTGAAGCTTTCTTT.

The chain recombines TRBV6-5 with TRBJ1-6; no clear D. V gave up 4 bases and J gave up 4 bases, with 8 bases separating them. The CDR3 is made up of 14 amino acids. In germline, CDR1 is MNHEY, CDR2 SVGAGI. The CDR3 sequence is CASSSTAYNSPLHF. CDR3 coding DNA: TGTGCCAGCAGTTCGACGGCTTATAATTCACCCCTCCACTTT.

CDR3 bases: TGTGCCAGCAGTTACTCACCTGGGACAGGAGACAATGAGCAGTTCTTC. Translated: CASSYSPGTGDNEQFF. The chain joins TRBV6-5 to TRBJ2-1; 8 bases are shared with TRBD1. V shed 0 bases and J 5 bases; nucleotides not matched to a gene: 6. Germline loops: CDR1 MNHEY, CDR2 SVGAGI. CDR3 length: 16 residues.

The chain combines TRBV6-4 with TRBJ2-7; D might be TRBD2 (6 bases). Germline values: CDR1 MRHNA, CDR2 SNTAGT. The length of the CDR3 is 13 residues. Trimming pared 10 bases from V and 1 base from J, leaving 14 bases between. CDR3 nucleotide sequence: TGTGCCACCACCGAGGGGACTTCCTACGAGCAGTACTTC. This sequence encodes CATTEGTSYEQYF.

The V and J genes are TRBV6-1 and TRBJ1-4, with D tentatively TRBD1 (6 bases). The CDR3 sequence is 15 residues long. V lost 0 bases to trimming and J lost 8 bases, with 13 bases between them. In germline, CDR1 is MNHNS, CDR2 SASEGT. DNA for the CDR3: TGTGCCAGCAGTGAAGCGAGTCTCCAGGGGGAAAAACTGTTTTTT. Translation: CASSEASLQGEKLFF.

This clone was seen once. V usage is TRBV5-1 and J usage is TRBJ2-3; D unclear. V gave up 0 bases and J gave up 0 bases, with 11 bases separating them. CDR1 and CDR2 from the germline V gene are SGHRS and YFSETQ. The CDR3 totals 16 residues. This CDR3 reads CASSLDTIFSTDTQYF. CDR3 coding DNA: TGCGCCAGCAGCTTGGACACTATATTTAGCACAGATACGCAGTATTTT.